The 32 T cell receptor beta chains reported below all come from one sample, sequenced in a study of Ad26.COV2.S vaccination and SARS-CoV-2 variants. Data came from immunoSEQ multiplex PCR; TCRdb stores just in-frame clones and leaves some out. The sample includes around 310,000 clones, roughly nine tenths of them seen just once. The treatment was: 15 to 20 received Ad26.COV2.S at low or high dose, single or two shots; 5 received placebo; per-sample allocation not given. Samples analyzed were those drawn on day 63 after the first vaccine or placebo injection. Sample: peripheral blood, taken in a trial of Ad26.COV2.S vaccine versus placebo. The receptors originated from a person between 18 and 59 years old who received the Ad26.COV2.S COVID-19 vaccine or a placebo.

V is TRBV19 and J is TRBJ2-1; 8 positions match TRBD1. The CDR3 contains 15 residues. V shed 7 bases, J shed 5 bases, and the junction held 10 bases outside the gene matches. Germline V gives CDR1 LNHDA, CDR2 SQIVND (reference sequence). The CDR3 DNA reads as TGTGCCAGTATGTTACACGGGACAGGTCACAATGAGCAGTTCTTC. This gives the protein CASMLHGTGHNEQFF.

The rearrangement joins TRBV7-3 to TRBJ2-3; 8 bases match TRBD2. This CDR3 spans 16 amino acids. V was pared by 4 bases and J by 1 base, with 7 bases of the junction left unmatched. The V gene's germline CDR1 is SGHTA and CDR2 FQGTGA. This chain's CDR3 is CASSSGLASGTDTQYF. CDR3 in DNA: TGTGCCAGCAGCTCCGGACTAGCAAGCGGCACAGATACGCAGTATTTT.

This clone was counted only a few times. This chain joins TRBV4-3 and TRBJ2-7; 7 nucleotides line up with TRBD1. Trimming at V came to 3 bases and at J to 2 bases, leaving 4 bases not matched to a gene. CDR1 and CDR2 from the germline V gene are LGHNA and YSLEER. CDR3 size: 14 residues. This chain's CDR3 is CASSQSGGAYEQYF. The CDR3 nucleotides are TGCGCCAGCAGCCAGTCAGGGGGTGCCTACGAGCAGTACTTC.

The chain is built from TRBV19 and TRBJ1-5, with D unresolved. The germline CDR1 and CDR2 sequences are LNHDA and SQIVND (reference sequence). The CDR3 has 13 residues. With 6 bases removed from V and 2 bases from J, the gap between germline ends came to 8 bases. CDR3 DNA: TGTGCCAGTAGCACTGTCCGCAATCAGCCCCAGCATTTT. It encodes CASSTVRNQPQHF.

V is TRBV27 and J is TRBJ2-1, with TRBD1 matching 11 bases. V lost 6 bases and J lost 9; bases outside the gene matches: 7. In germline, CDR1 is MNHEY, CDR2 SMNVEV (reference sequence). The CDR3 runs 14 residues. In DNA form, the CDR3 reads TGTGCCAGCAGCTGGGACAGGGGGATATCTGAGCAGTTCTTC. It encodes CASSWDRGISEQFF.

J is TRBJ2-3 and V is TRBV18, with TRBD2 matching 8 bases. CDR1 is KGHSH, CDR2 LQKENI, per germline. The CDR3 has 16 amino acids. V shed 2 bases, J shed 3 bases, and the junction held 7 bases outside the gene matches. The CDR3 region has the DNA TGTGCCAGCTCACCATTGGGCGCGGGGGGAACAGATACGCAGTATTTT. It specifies CASSPLGAGGTDTQYF.

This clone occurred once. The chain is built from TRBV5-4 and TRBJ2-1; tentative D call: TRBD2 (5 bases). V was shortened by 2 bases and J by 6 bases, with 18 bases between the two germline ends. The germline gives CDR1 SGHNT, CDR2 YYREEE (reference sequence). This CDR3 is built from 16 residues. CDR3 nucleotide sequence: TGTGCCAGCAGCTTATATTTTCCGACTAACGGCAATGAGCAGTTCTTC. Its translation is CASSLYFPTNGNEQFF.

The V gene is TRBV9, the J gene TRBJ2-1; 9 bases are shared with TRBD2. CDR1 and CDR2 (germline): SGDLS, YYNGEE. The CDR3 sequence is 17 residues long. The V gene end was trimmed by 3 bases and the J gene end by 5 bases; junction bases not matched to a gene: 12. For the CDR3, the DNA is TGTGCCAGCAGCGCTCCCGGGGAGCGGGAGGATGACAATGAGCAGTTCTTC. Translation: CASSAPGEREDDNEQFF.

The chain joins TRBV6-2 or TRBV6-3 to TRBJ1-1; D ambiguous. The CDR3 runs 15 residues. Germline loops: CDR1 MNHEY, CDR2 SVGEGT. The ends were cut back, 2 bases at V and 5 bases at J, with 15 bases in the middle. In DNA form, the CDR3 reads TGTGCCAGCAGTTACGTCCAGGCTCATAATACTGAAGCTTTCTTT. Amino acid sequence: CASSYVQAHNTEAFF.

Here the CDR3 DNA reads TGTGCCAGCAGCTTAGAGGCCGGGACGGAGACTGAAGCTTTCTTT. Translating gives CASSLEAGTETEAFF. The V and J genes are TRBV7-9 and TRBJ1-1, with D perhaps TRBD1 (5 bases). The CDR3 totals 15 residues. CDR1 is SEHNR and CDR2 is FQNEAQ in the germline V gene (reference sequence). Trimming left V 1 base short and J 5 bases short, with 14 bases between.

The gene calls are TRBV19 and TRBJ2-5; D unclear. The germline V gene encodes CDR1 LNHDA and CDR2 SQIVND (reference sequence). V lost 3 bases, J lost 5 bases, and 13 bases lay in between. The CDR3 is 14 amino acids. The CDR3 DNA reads TGTGCCAGTAGTATGCAGTCCTCAGTGGAGACCCAGTACTTC. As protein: CASSMQSSVETQYF.

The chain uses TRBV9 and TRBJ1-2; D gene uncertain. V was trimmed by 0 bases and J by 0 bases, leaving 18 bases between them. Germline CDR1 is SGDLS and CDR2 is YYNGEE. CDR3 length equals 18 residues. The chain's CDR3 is CASSVGAASGLANYGYTF. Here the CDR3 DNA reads TGTGCCAGCAGCGTAGGGGCAGCTTCTGGACTAGCTAACTATGGCTACACCTTC.

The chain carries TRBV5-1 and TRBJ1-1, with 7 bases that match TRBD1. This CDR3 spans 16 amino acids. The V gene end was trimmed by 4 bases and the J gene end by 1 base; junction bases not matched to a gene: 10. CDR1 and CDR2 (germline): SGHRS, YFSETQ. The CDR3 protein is CASSVTGDLTNTEAFF. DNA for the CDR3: TGCGCCAGCAGCGTTACAGGGGATCTTACGAACACTGAAGCTTTCTTT.

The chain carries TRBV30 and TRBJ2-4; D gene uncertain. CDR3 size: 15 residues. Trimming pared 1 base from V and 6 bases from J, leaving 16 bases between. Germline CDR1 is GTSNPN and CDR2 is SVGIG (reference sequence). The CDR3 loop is CAWSGVNRVGNIQYF. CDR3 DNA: TGTGCCTGGAGTGGAGTAAATAGGGTTGGAAACATTCAGTACTTC.

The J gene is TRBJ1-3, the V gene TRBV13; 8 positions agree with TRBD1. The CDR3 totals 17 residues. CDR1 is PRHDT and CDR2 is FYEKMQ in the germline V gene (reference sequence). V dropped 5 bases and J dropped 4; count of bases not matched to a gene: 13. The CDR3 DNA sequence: TGTGCCAGCAGCCCTACCCTTGGCAGGGGGCTAGGAAACACCATATATTTT. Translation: CASSPTLGRGLGNTIYF.

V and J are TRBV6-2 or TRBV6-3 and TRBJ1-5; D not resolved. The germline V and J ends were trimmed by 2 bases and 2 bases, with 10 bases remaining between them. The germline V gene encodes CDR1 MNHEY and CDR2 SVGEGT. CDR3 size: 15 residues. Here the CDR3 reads CASSYRAERNQPQHF. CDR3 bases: TGTGCCAGCAGTTACAGGGCGGAACGCAATCAGCCCCAGCATTTT.

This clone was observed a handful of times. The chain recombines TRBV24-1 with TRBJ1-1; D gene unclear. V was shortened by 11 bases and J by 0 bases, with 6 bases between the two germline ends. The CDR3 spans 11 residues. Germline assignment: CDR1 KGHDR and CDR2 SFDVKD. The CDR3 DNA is TGTGCCATCAATTTGAACACTGAAGCTTTCTTT. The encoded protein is CAINLNTEAFF.

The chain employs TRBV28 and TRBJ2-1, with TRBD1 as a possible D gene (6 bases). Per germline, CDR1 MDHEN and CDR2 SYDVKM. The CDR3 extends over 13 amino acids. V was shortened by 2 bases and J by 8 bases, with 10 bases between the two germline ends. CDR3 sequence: CASSLNRVYEQFF. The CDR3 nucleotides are TGTGCCAGCAGTTTAAACAGGGTATATGAGCAGTTCTTC. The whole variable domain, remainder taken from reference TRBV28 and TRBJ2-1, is DVKVTQSSRYLVKRTGEKVFLECVQDMDHENMFWYRQDPGLGLRLIYFSYDVKMKEKGDIPEGYSVSREKKERFSLILESASTNQTSMYLCASSLNRVYEQFFGPGTRLTVL.

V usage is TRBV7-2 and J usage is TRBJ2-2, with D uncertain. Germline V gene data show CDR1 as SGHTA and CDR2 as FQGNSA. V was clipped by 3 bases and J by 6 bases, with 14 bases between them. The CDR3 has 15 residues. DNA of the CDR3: TGTGCCAGCAGCTTTACGACACCCCGTCCCGGGGAGCTGTTTTTT. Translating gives CASSFTTPRPGELFF.

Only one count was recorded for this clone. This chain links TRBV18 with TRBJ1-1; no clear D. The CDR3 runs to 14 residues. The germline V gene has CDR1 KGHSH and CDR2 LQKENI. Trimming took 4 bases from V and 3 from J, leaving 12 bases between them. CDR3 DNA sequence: TGTGCCAGCTCACTCTCAGGTAGGGACACTGAAGCTTTCTTT. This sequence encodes CASSLSGRDTEAFF.

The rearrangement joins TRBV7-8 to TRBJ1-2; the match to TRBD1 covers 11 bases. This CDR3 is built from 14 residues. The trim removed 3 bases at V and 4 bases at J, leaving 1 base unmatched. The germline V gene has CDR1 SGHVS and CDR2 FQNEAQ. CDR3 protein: CASSFGTGGYGYTF. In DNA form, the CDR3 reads TGTGCCAGCAGCTTCGGGACAGGGGGCTATGGCTACACCTTC. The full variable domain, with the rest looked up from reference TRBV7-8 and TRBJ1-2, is GAGVSQSPRYKVAKRGQDVALRCDPISGHVSLFWYQQALGQGPEFLTYFQNEAQLDKSGLPSDRFFAERPEGSVSTLKIQRTQQEDSAVYLCASSFGTGGYGYTFGSGTRLTVV.

CDR3 bases: TGTGCCAGCAGCGTAGTAGGACTGGAAGAGACCCAGTACTTC. Translating gives CASSVVGLEETQYF. V gene TRBV9 combines with J gene TRBJ2-5; a possible D gene is TRBD2 (5 bases). The CDR3 loop spans 14 amino acids. CDR1 and CDR2 (germline): SGDLS, YYNGEE. The V end lost 0 bases, the J end lost 3 bases, and 9 bases lay between the germline ends.

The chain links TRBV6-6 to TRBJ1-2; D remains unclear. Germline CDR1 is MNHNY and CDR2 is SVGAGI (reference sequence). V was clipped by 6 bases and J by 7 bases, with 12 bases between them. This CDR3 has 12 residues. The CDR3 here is CASRPAGGGYTF. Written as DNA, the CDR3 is TGTGCCAGCAGACCCGCCGGAGGTGGCTACACCTTC.

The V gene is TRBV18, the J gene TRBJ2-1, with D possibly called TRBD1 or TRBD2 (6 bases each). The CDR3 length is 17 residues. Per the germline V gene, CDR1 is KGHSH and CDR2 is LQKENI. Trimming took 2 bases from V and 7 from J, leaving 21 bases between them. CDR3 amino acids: CASSPGGPRTTFNEQFF. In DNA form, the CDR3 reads TGTGCCAGCTCACCAGGGGGGCCACGGACTACATTTAATGAGCAGTTCTTC.

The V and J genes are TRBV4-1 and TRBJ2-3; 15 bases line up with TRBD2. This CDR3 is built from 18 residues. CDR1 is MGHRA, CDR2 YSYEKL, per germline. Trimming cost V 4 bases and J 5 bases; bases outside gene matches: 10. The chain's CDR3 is CASSPTGGLAGGIDTQYF. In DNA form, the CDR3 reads TGCGCCAGCAGCCCAACGGGCGGACTAGCGGGGGGGATAGATACGCAGTATTTT.

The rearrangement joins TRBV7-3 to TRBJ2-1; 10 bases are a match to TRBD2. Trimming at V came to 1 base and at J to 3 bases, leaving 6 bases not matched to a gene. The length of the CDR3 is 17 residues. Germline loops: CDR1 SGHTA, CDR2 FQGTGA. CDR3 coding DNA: TGTGCCAGCAGCTTAATAATTTCTAGCGGGAGCTACAATGAGCAGTTCTTC. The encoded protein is CASSLIISSGSYNEQFF.

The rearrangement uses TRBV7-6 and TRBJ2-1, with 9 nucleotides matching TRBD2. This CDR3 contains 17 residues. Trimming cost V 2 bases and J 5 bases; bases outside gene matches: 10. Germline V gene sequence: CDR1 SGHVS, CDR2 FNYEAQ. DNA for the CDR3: TGTGCCAGCAGCTTACAATCCGGGACTAGCAGGAACAATGAGCAGTTCTTC. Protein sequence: CASSLQSGTSRNNEQFF. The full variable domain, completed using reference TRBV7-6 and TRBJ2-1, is GAGVSQSPRYKVTKRGQDVALRCDPISGHVSLYWYRQALGQGPEFLTYFNYEAQQDKSGLPNDRFSAERPEGSISTLTIQRTEQRDSAMYRCASSLQSGTSRNNEQFFGPGTRLTVL.

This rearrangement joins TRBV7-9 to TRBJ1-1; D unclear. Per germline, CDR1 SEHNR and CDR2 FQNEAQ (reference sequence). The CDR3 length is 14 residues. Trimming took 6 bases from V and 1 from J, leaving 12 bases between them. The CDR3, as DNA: TGTGCCAGCAGTTTGATCAGGACGAACACTGAAGCTTTCTTT. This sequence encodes CASSLIRTNTEAFF.

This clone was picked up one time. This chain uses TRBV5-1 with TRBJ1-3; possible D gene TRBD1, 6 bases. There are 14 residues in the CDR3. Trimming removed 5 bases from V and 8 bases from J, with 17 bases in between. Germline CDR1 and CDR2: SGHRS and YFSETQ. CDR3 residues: CASSSQGFPDTIYF. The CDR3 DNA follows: TGCGCCAGCAGTTCACAGGGATTTCCGGACACCATATATTTT.

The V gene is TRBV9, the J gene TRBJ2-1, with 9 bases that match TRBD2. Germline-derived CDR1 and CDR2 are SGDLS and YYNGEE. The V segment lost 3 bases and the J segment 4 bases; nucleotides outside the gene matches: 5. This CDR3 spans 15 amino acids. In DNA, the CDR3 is TGTGCCAGCAGCGCATTAGCGGGGGTTTACAATGAGCAGTTCTTC. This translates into CASSALAGVYNEQFF.

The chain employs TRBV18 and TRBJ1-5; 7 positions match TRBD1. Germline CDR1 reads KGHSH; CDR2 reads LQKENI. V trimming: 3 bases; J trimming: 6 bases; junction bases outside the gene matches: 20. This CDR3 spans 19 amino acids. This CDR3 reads CASSPVQSVGTAKGQPQHF. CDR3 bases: TGTGCCAGCTCACCCGTACAATCTGTCGGGACAGCCAAGGGTCAGCCCCAGCATTTT.

The CDR3 DNA reads TGTGCCAGCAGCCGGGGACTAGCGGGAGACCTGAACACCGGGGAGCTGTTTTTT. This codes for CASSRGLAGDLNTGELFF. This chain joins TRBV11-2 and TRBJ2-2; TRBD2 matches 14 bases. After removal of 5 bases from V and 1 base from J, the junction contained 6 bases not matched to a gene. CDR3 length: 18 residues. Germline V lookup: CDR1 SGHAT, CDR2 FQNNGV.